This T cell receptor beta chain came from a study of shared clonotypes between healthy human individuals. Study details: A couple of female and three male donors aged 18 to 49 were enrolled.

The germline V gene has CDR1 SGHRS and CDR2 YFSETQ. V lost 2 bases and J lost 6; bases outside the gene matches: 2. CDR3 length: 13 residues. Naive CD8 populations comprised CD45RO-negative cells positively selected for CCR7, excluding terminally differentiated effector memory CD45RA+ cells. The study, taken as a whole, reports: The sole specimen, blood, was sampled, and tissue repertoires likely differ. It was the non-shared clonotypes that had lower generation probabilities than clonotypes shared by all four donors.

To note about this clone: No antigen is known for it.

The method was immunoSEQ multiplex PCR; TCRdb's version includes in-frame clones alone and lacks a portion of them. The sample has some 800,000 clones, around 93% seen once. The chain recombines TRBV5-1 with TRBJ2-7; 10 bases fit TRBD1. This clonotype was sampled from a man aged 25-45 years in good health. Sequencing was done on a sample of naive CD8+ T cells sorted from blood. CDR3 bases: TGCGCCAGCAGCTTCTGGACAGGGGGCGAGCAGTACTTC. Its translation is CASSFWTGGEQYF.